A selection of T cell receptor beta chains follows, all from one sample in a study of OX40 agonist ivuxolimab in advanced cancers. Libraries were prepared by immunoSEQ multiplex PCR; TCRdb keeps only in-frame clonotypes and omits some of them. The sample includes over 50,000 clones, around 81% of them seen just once. The sample in question was CD4+ or CD8+ T cells sorted from blood, obtained in a trial of the OX40 agonist ivuxolimab. These receptors originate from an adult with an advanced solid tumor such as melanoma, head and neck, liver or kidney cancer. The CDR3 runs from the conserved cysteine through the conserved F or W. The D gene is left open where the match is weak. A clone size is listed for some rows: how often the clone was seen (once, few, many), or a class if it is expanded.

CDR3: CASSFCRSDQPQHF; DNA: TGTGCCAGCAGCTTTTGTAGGAGTGATCAGCCCCAGCATTTT; D: -; V: TRBV12-1; J: TRBJ1-5; size: -
CDR3: CASSSNGKGVYEQYF; DNA: TGTGCCAGTAGTAGCAATGGCAAGGGGGTGTACGAGCAGTACTTC; D: -; V: TRBV19; J: TRBJ2-7; size: -
CDR3: CASSSWTGTHEQYF; DNA: TGTGCCAGCAGCTCGTGGACAGGGACACACGAGCAGTACTTC; D: TRBD1; V: TRBV7-9; J: TRBJ2-7; size: once
CDR3: CASSMDRRNVLTF; DNA: TGTGCCAGTAGTATGGACCGCCGCAACGTCCTGACTTTC; D: -; V: TRBV19; J: TRBJ2-6; size: -
CDR3: CASSTGGNTIYF; DNA: TGTGCCAGCAGTACGGGCGGAAACACCATATATTTT; D: -; V: TRBV2; J: TRBJ1-3; size: -
CDR3: CASSLERDNEQFF; DNA: TGTGCCAGCAGCTTAGAGCGCGACAATGAGCAGTTCTTC; D: -; V: TRBV11-3; J: TRBJ2-1; size: -
CDR3: CASSINRGNYGYTF; DNA: TGTGCCAGTAGTATAAACAGGGGAAACTATGGCTACACCTTC; D: TRBD1; V: TRBV19; J: TRBJ1-2; size: -
CDR3: CASRGGAGYNEQFF; DNA: TGTGCCAGCAGAGGGGGCGCGGGCTACAATGAGCAGTTCTTC; D: TRBD1; V: TRBV2; J: TRBJ2-1; size: -
CDR3: CASASEVYEQYF; DNA: TGTGCCAGCGCAAGCGAAGTCTACGAGCAGTACTTC; D: -; V: TRBV11-1; J: TRBJ2-7; size: few
CDR3: CASSETGGTEAFF; DNA: TGTGCCAGCAGTGAGACAGGAGGGACTGAAGCTTTCTTT; D: -; V: TRBV25-1; J: TRBJ1-1; size: -
CDR3: CASRPKDNEQFF; DNA: TGTGCCAGCAGACCGAAGGACAATGAGCAGTTCTTC; D: -; V: TRBV27; J: TRBJ2-1; size: -
CDR3: CAIARDSGGTEAFF; DNA: TGTGCCATCGCCCGGGACAGTGGAGGGACTGAAGCTTTCTTT; D: TRBD1; V: TRBV10-3; J: TRBJ1-1; size: -
CDR3: CASSAGVADTGELFF; DNA: TGTGCCAGCAGCGCGGGGGTAGCCGACACCGGGGAGCTGTTTTTT; D: TRBD2; V: TRBV13; J: TRBJ2-2; size: few